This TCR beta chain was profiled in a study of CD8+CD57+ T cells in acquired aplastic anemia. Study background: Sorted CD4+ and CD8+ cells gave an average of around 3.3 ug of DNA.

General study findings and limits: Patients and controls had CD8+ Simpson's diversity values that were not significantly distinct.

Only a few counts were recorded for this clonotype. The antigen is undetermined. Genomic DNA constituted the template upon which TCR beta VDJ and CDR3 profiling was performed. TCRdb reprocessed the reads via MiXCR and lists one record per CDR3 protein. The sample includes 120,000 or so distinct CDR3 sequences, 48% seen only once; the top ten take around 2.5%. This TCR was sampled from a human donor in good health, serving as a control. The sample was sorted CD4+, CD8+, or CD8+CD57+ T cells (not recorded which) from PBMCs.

CDR3 sequence (DNA): TGTGCCAGCAGCCGCCGGTGCGGGGGGGCCTGGGGTCGCGATACGCAGTATTTT. Residues: CASSRRCGGAWGRDTQYF. The genes are TRBV3-1 and TRBJ2-3; the match to TRBD2 covers 9 bases. The trim removed 4 bases at V and 6 bases at J, leaving 17 bases unmatched. Germline CDR1 LGHDT, CDR2 YNNKEL (reference sequence). CDR3 length: 18 residues.